The T cell receptor beta chain described here comes from a study of blood T cell repertoires in COVID-19. Profiled with immunoSEQ multiplex PCR; TCRdb holds only in-frame clones, not every one. The sample includes over 35,000 clones, around 85% of them seen just once. V lost 6 bases, J lost 1 base, and 12 bases lay in between. The CDR3 extends over 14 amino acids. Germline CDR1 is MDHEN and CDR2 is SYDVKM. The V gene is TRBV28, the J gene TRBJ1-1; D unresolved. The sequencing sample was made of peripheral blood. The clonotype originates from a human donor in a cohort sampled during active COVID-19. CDR3 loop: CASSELGSNTEAFF. CDR3 DNA sequence: TGTGCCAGCAGCGAGTTGGGCTCGAACACTGAAGCTTTCTTT.